The sequence of this T cell receptor beta chain was determined in a study of lymphopenia after photon versus proton radiotherapy. Study results and caveats: Under photons, naive T cells and diversity fell while effector/memory populations rose. Survival link was tested only in deceased patients; proton benefit remains a possibility.

Germline V gene sequence: CDR1 SQVTM, CDR2 ANQGSEA. The CDR3 covers 13 residues. The trim removed 5 bases at V and 5 bases at J, leaving 8 bases unmatched. The table came from immunoSEQ multiplex PCR; TCRdb's copy has only in-frame clones and leaves some out. In the table there are about 30,000 clones, 85% to 90% of which are singletons. This clone was seen a few times. Its cognate antigen is unknown. The sequencing used peripheral blood, collected from a patient treated with proton-based radiotherapy. This receptor was obtained from a woman in her 70s with pancreatic cancer. Some clones in this sample may be carry-over from other donors' samples. The V call is TRBV29-1, the J call TRBJ2-5, with TRBD1 matching 7 bases. Here the CDR3 reads CSVKPGGYETQYF. CDR3 bases: TGCAGCGTTAAGCCAGGGGGTTATGAGACCCAGTACTTC.